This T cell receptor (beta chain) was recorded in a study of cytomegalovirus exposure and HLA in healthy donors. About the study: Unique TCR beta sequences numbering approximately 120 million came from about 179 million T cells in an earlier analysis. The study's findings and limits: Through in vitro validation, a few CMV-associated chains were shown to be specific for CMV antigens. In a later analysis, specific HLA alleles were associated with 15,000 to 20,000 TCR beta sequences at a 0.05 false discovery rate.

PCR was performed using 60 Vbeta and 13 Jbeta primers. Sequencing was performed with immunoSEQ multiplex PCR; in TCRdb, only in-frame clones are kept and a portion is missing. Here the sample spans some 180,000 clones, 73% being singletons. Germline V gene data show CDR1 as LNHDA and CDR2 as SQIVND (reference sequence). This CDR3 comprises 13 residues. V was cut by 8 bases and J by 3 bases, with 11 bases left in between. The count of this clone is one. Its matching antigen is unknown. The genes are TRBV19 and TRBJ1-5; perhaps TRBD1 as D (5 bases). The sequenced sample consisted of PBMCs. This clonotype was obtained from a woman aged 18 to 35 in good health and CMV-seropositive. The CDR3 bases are TGTGCCAGTCTTGGACACGCCAATCAGCCCCAGCATTTT. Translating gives CASLGHANQPQHF.